This entry lists 16 T cell receptor beta chains sequenced from one sample in a study of pediatric ulcerative colitis. Clones were sequenced by immunoSEQ multiplex PCR, and TCRdb holds only the in-frame ones, with some missing. This sample has roughly 60,000 clones; about nine tenths occur once, and the top ten carry over 1.3%. Source material: blood. These receptors were collected from a boy aged 10-17 years who was a control in a study of pediatric ulcerative colitis.

The rearrangement links TRBV7-9 to TRBJ1-5; maybe TRBD1 (5 bases). In germline, CDR1 is SEHNR, CDR2 FQNEAQ (reference sequence). The CDR3 is 13 residues long. V lost 3 bases and J lost 6, with 9 bases in between. Here the CDR3 reads CASSFGGGQPQHF. In DNA form, the CDR3 reads TGTGCCAGCAGCTTTGGGGGAGGTCAGCCCCAGCATTTT.

J is TRBJ1-1 and V is TRBV18; 9 bases fit TRBD1. Germline lookup yields CDR1 KGHSH and CDR2 LQKENI. V was clipped by 4 bases and J by 5 bases; unmatched bases: 8. This CDR3 is 15 amino acids long. DNA for the CDR3: TGTGCCAGCTCACAAAAACAGGGGGCGGGGACTGAAGCTTTCTTT. Protein product: CASSQKQGAGTEAFF. The entire variable domain, with the rest obtained from reference TRBV18 and TRBJ1-1, is as follows: NAGVMQNPRHLVRRRGQEARLRCSPMKGHSHVYWYRQLPEEGLKFMVYLQKENIIDESGMPKERFSAEFPKEGPSILRIQQVVRGDSAAYFCASSQKQGAGTEAFFGQGTRLTVV.

The J gene is TRBJ2-3, the V gene TRBV29-1; tentatively, D is TRBD2 (5 bases). Looked up from germline, CDR1 is SQVTM and CDR2 is ANQGSEA. The V end was cut by 7 bases, the J end by 6 bases, with 17 bases between. The CDR3 has 13 amino acids. The CDR3 here is CSAGLVGGDTQYF. Written as DNA, the CDR3 is TGCAGCGCTGGGTTGGTAGGAGGTGATACGCAGTATTTT.

This chain links TRBV11-2 with TRBJ1-3, with unresolved D. CDR3 length equals 15 residues. CDR1 SGHAT and CDR2 FQNNGV come from the germline V gene. V was shortened by 4 bases and J by 5 bases, with 15 bases between the two germline ends. CDR3 bases: TGTGCCAGCAGCTCGACGACATTTACAAGAAACACCATATATTTT. It yields the protein CASSSTTFTRNTIYF.

In DNA, the CDR3 is TGTGCCAGTAGTGTACTTCGATCTGAAGCTTTCTTT. Translation gives CASSVLRSEAFF. This chain uses TRBV19 with TRBJ1-1; D unclear. The germline CDR1 and CDR2 sequences are LNHDA and SQIVND (reference sequence). The CDR3 has 12 residues. Between the trimmed V and J ends, which lost 5 bases and 6 bases, there was a span of 10 bases. Combining the CDR3 with reference TRBV19 and TRBJ1-1 gives the whole variable domain DGGITQSPKYLFRKEGQNVTLSCEQNLNHDAMYWYRQDPGQGLRLIYYSQIVNDFQKGDIAEGYSVSREKKESFPLTVTSAQKNPTAFYLCASSVLRSEAFFGQGTRLTVV.

The rearrangement links TRBV28 to TRBJ2-7; 9 nucleotides align to TRBD1. The germline V gene has CDR1 MDHEN and CDR2 SYDVKM. The CDR3 is 15 amino acids. V was pared by 3 bases and J by 4 bases, with 7 bases of the junction left unmatched. DNA for the CDR3: TGTGCCAGCAGTTTGCCCGGGACAGGGTGGTACGAGCAGTACTTC. The encoded protein is CASSLPGTGWYEQYF.

The chain combines TRBV5-1 with TRBJ1-1; 7 nucleotides match TRBD1. V shed 3 bases and J 0 bases; nucleotides not matched to a gene: 11. CDR3 length equals 17 residues. Germline CDR1 reads SGHRS; CDR2 reads YFSETQ. CDR3 loop: CASSSGQVFSLNTEAFF. The CDR3 nucleotides are TGCGCCAGCAGCTCCGGACAGGTCTTTAGCTTGAACACTGAAGCTTTCTTT.

The chain couples TRBV27 to TRBJ2-1; D not resolved. Trimming took off 3 bases at V and 5 bases at J, with 8 bases between the two ends. Per germline, CDR1 MNHEY and CDR2 SMNVEV (reference sequence). This CDR3 has 13 amino acids. CDR3 in amino acids: CASSFTVDNEQFF. The CDR3 region has the DNA TGTGCCAGCAGTTTCACCGTGGACAATGAGCAGTTCTTC.

V usage is TRBV13 and J usage is TRBJ2-1, with 15 bases fitting TRBD2. The CDR3 extends over 18 amino acids. Trimming removed 5 bases from V and 4 bases from J; junction bases left unmatched: 9. Germline CDR1 reads PRHDT; CDR2 reads FYEKMQ (reference sequence). The CDR3: CASSNSGLAGGRYNEQFF. In DNA form, the CDR3 reads TGTGCCAGCAGCAACTCGGGACTAGCGGGGGGCCGTTACAATGAGCAGTTCTTC.

J is TRBJ1-2 and V is TRBV29-1; possibly TRBD1 for D (5 bases). CDR1 is SQVTM and CDR2 is ANQGSEA in the germline V gene. The CDR3 is 14 residues long. V gave up 8 bases and J gave up 5 bases, with 21 bases separating them. The CDR3 region is CSIKGNLQGYGYTF. CDR3 nucleotide sequence: TGCAGCATCAAAGGTAATCTTCAGGGATATGGCTACACCTTC.

The chain links TRBV28 to TRBJ1-3; D ambiguous. The V end was cut by 3 bases, the J end by 4 bases, with 7 bases between. The CDR3 extends over 13 amino acids. From germline, CDR1 is MDHEN and CDR2 SYDVKM. The CDR3 sequence is CASSLTLGNTIYF. CDR3 in DNA: TGTGCCAGCAGTTTGACTTTAGGAAACACCATATATTTT.

The chain joins TRBV28 to TRBJ2-7, with no clear D. The germline gives CDR1 MDHEN, CDR2 SYDVKM. CDR3 length equals 12 residues. Between the trimmed V and J ends, which lost 6 bases and 5 bases, there was a span of 11 bases. The CDR3 DNA sequence: TGTGCCAGCAGCCCACATTGGGACGAGCAGTACTTC. This codes for CASSPHWDEQYF.

This sequence joins TRBV18 and TRBJ2-7, with D uncertain. The germline V and J ends were trimmed by 6 bases and 2 bases, with 17 bases remaining between them. CDR1 KGHSH and CDR2 LQKENI come from the germline V gene. The CDR3 has 15 residues. CDR3 region: CASSRALQKPYEQYF. The CDR3 nucleotides are TGTGCCAGCTCCCGGGCCCTTCAGAAACCCTACGAGCAGTACTTC.

This clone came up once. The chain recombines TRBV28 with TRBJ2-5; D uncertain. CDR3 length: 13 amino acids. V was pared by 10 bases and J by 1 base, with 13 bases between. The V gene's germline CDR1 is MDHEN and CDR2 SYDVKM. The CDR3 is CATELDTQETQYF. The CDR3, as DNA: TGTGCCACCGAACTCGACACCCAAGAGACCCAGTACTTC.

The rearrangement links TRBV28 to TRBJ1-1, with 9 bases identical to TRBD1. The CDR3 runs to 14 residues. Germline V gene sequence: CDR1 MDHEN, CDR2 SYDVKM. The V segment lost 5 bases and the J segment 6 bases; nucleotides outside the gene matches: 7. This chain's CDR3 is CASSLGQGFSEAFF. CDR3 nucleotides: TGTGCCAGCAGTCTAGGACAGGGGTTCTCTGAAGCTTTCTTT.

The gene calls are TRBV7-6 and TRBJ2-1; TRBD1 agrees at 7 bases. The length of the CDR3 is 15 residues. The trim removed 2 bases at V and 2 bases at J, leaving 3 bases unmatched. Germline V lookup: CDR1 SGHVS, CDR2 FNYEAQ. CDR3 loop: CASSLRQGTYNEQFF. The CDR3 DNA is TGTGCCAGCAGCTTACGACAGGGTACCTACAATGAGCAGTTCTTC.